This entry features one T cell receptor beta chain sequence. Its antigen remains unknown. The sample has other DNA sequences that encode this CDR3 too. This record comes from a study of shared clonotypes between healthy human individuals. Regarding the study as a whole: The expectation was that sequencing depth would affect clonotype sharing among donors. Enrolling few donors narrowed the genetic and exposure-history diversity that was represented.

CDR3 length equals 15 residues. Germline lookup yields CDR1 SGHAT and CDR2 FQNNGV. V was pared by 1 base and J by 1 base, with 11 bases between. Deep-level settings were used for running the assay. The protocol was immunoSEQ multiplex PCR, while the TCRdb copy is restricted to in-frame clones and leaves out a portion. The table shows 2 million or so clones, with about 95% occurring only once. The naive CD8 subset, CD45RO-negative cells positively selected for CCR7, excluded terminally differentiated effector memory CD45RA+ cells. This clonotype originated in a man aged 18 to 35 in good health. The rearrangement joins TRBV11-2 to TRBJ2-7; D possibly corresponds to TRBD2 (6 bases). Sequenced material: naive CD8+ T cells sorted from blood. DNA of the CDR3: TGTGCCAGCAGCTTAGGTAGCGGAGGGTCCTACGAGCAGTACTTC. Protein sequence: CASSLGSGGSYEQYF. Combining the CDR3 with reference TRBV11-2 and TRBJ2-7 gives the whole variable domain EAGVAQSPRYKIIEKRQSVAFWCNPISGHATLYWYQQILGQGPKLLIQFQNNGVVDDSQLPKDRFSAERLKGVDSTLKIQPAKLEDSAVYLCASSLGSGGSYEQYFGPGTRLTVT.